The 14 T cell receptor beta chains presented below share a single source sample, sequenced in a study of T cells after yellow fever vaccination. TCRdb independently ran MiXCR on the 5' RACE reads; one entry per CDR3 protein. Among some 550,000 distinct CDR3 sequences listed, less than 20% were seen once. Sequencing was performed on PBMCs, taken 15 days after the yellow fever booster vaccination. These receptors were obtained from a man aged 25-45 years who received the YFV17D yellow fever vaccine.

This sequence joins TRBV6-1 and TRBJ2-1; 12 bases match TRBD2. Germline CDR1 reads MNHNS; CDR2 reads SASEGT. This CDR3 contains 16 residues. The junction had 8 bases not matched to a gene; V was cut back by 5 bases and J by 6 bases. The CDR3 here is CASSPLGLAGPNEQFF. DNA for the CDR3: TGTGCCAGCAGTCCCCTGGGACTAGCGGGCCCCAATGAGCAGTTCTTC.

The CDR3 DNA is TGCAGCGTCGGACCGGGACTGCACCGGGATGAGCAGTTCTTC. It is translated as CSVGPGLHRDEQFF. The chain uses TRBV29-1 and TRBJ2-1; possibly TRBD2 for D (6 bases). Germline V CDR1 and CDR2: SQVTM, ANQGSEA. CDR3 size: 14 residues. V was cut by 6 bases and J by 8 bases, with 20 bases left in between.

This clonotype was observed a handful of times. CDR3 sequence: CASNPKPGRDSNTEAFF. The DNA for the CDR3 is TGTGCCAGCAACCCAAAGCCGGGCAGGGATTCGAACACTGAAGCTTTCTTT. The chain links TRBV6-1 to TRBJ1-1; possible D gene TRBD1, 5 bases. The CDR3 consists of 17 residues. V was trimmed by 7 bases and J by 1 base, leaving 22 bases between them. Germline CDR1 is MNHNS and CDR2 is SASEGT.

The chain couples TRBV6-1 to TRBJ2-5; 9 bases are a match to TRBD1. The V gene's germline CDR1 is MNHNS and CDR2 SASEGT. V lost 7 bases, J lost 5 bases, and 8 bases stayed unmatched. The CDR3 extends over 14 amino acids. CDR3 sequence: CASKMDRGRETQYF. The CDR3 DNA is TGTGCCAGCAAAATGGACAGGGGTCGCGAGACCCAGTACTTC.

This chain joins TRBV3-1 and TRBJ2-7; TRBD2 aligns across 8 bases. V was pared by 4 bases and J by 0 bases, with 26 bases of the junction left unmatched. The CDR3 sequence is 22 residues long. Germline V lookup: CDR1 LGHDT, CDR2 YNNKEL (reference sequence). Here the CDR3 DNA reads TGTGCCAGCAGCCCACCACCACCCTCGGGAGGGCCGCAACCCAGGAGCTCCTACGAGCAGTACTTC. Translated, it gives CASSPPPPSGGPQPRSSYEQYF.

This chain links TRBV5-1 with TRBJ2-5, with D maybe TRBD1 (6 bases). The germline gives CDR1 SGHRS, CDR2 YFSETQ. V lost 0 bases to trimming and J lost 3 bases, with 15 bases between them. The CDR3 is 16 residues long. This CDR3 is CASSLASGRGEETQYF. The CDR3 nucleotides read TGCGCCAGCAGCTTGGCCTCGGGCAGGGGAGAAGAGACCCAGTACTTC.

Here the CDR3 reads CASSLVGLAGEKYF. The CDR3 DNA follows: TGTGCCAGCAGCTTAGTTGGACTAGCGGGAGAAAAGTACTTC. V and J are TRBV7-2 and TRBJ2-7; 13 bases are a match to TRBD2. The CDR3 spans 14 residues. Germline V gene data show CDR1 as SGHTA and CDR2 as FQGNSA. The junction had 5 bases not matched to a gene; V was cut back by 1 base and J by 11 bases.

CDR3 residues: CASSFGGGKETQYF. The CDR3 coding sequence is TGTGCCAGCAGTTTTGGGGGAGGAAAAGAGACCCAGTACTTC. The chain employs TRBV12-3 or TRBV12-4 and TRBJ2-5, with a tentative D call TRBD2 (6 bases). The CDR3 sequence is 14 residues long. V was cut by 3 bases and J by 3 bases, with 11 bases left in between.

This clonotype showed up just a few times. The V gene is TRBV27, the J gene TRBJ2-5; no clear D. In germline, CDR1 is MNHEY, CDR2 SMNVEV (reference sequence). CDR3 length: 13 residues. Deletions cut 5 bases from V and 5 bases from J, with 12 bases between. The CDR3 DNA reads TGTGCCAGCAGTCCCCGAATAGGCGAGACCCAGTACTTC. Its protein is CASSPRIGETQYF.

This clonotype was observed a handful of times. V and J are TRBV10-3 and TRBJ2-7; TRBD1 aligns across 11 bases. Germline V CDR1 and CDR2: ENHRY, SYGVKD. The CDR3 is 15 amino acids. J gave up 3 bases and V 2 bases, and 3 bases lay outside the gene matches. The CDR3 DNA reads as TGTGCCATCAGTGAGCGGACAGGGGGCGGCTACGAGCAGTACTTC. It translates to CAISERTGGGYEQYF.

This clonotype has only a few counts. The chain recombines TRBV20-1 with TRBJ1-2, with D perhaps TRBD1 (6 bases). Between the trimmed V and J ends, which lost 0 bases and 7 bases, there was a span of 18 bases. The CDR3 loop spans 15 amino acids. The germline V gene encodes CDR1 DFQATT and CDR2 SNEGSKA (reference sequence). The CDR3 nucleotides are TGCAGTGCTAGAGATCAAGTATATGGGGGCTTTGGCTACACCTTC. Protein sequence: CSARDQVYGGFGYTF.

The chain recombines TRBV7-8 with TRBJ2-1; the D gene is possibly TRBD2 (6 bases). Deletions cut 4 bases from V and 1 base from J, with 20 bases between. Germline-derived CDR1 and CDR2 are SGHVS and FQNEAQ. CDR3 length: 18 residues. This CDR3 is CASSWSSVGGVSYNEQFF. CDR3 coding DNA: TGTGCCAGCAGCTGGTCCTCCGTTGGCGGGGTTTCCTACAATGAGCAGTTCTTC.

The chain uses TRBV20-1 and TRBJ2-5; D is possibly TRBD1 or TRBD2 (7 bases each). Germline lookup yields CDR1 DFQATT and CDR2 SNEGSKA (reference sequence). The V and J ends lost 3 bases and 1 base respectively, with 24 bases between them. The CDR3 has 18 amino acids. The chain's CDR3 is CSARDPNRGGSTQETQYF. The CDR3 DNA reads TGCAGTGCTAGGGATCCCAACAGGGGCGGGAGTACCCAAGAGACCCAGTACTTC.

This clonotype was recorded a few times. CDR3 sequence reads: CASSFLVSSYNEQFF. The DNA of the CDR3 is TGTGCCAGCAGTTTTCTAGTCTCTTCCTACAATGAGCAGTTCTTC. The chain has TRBV12-3 or TRBV12-4 and TRBJ2-1; unclear D gene. The CDR3 sequence is 15 residues long. V lost 3 bases to trimming and J lost 1 base, with 10 bases between them.